The clone carrying this T cell receptor (beta chain) was picked up one time. The junction does not match germline at one end; this may be a read error. These data come from a study of early stage breast cancer tumors. The CDR3 is 14 residues long. In germline, CDR1 is SSHAT, CDR2 FNYEAQ (reference sequence). The repertoire was sequenced with immunoSEQ multiplex PCR; TCRdb's copy has only in-frame clones and lacks some. The data show about 51,000 clones, 78% seen once. The sample taken for sequencing was blood. The clonotype comes from a middle-aged person with breast cancer. The gene calls are TRBV7-7 and TRBJ2-5, with TRBD1 matching 7 bases. As DNA, the CDR3 is TGTGCTAGCAGCCCAGAGGACAGGCGGGAGACCCAGTACTTC. Protein: CASSPEDRRETQYF.